This T cell receptor beta chain derives from a study of cytomegalovirus exposure and HLA in healthy donors. Notes on the study in general: Later analysis suggested links between common viral pathogens and several top significant clusters. Later analysis identified 16,000 or so TCR beta sequences associated with HLA alleles, using a false discovery rate threshold of 0.05.

The PCR used 60 Vbeta and 13 Jbeta primers. TCRdb's copy holds only in-frame clones and misses some; the assay was immunoSEQ multiplex PCR. The table has about 120,000 clones, 81% seen once. As regards this clone: The antigen is undetermined.

This TCR came from a woman aged 25 to 39 in good health and CMV-seronegative. The sequencing sample was made of PBMCs.

The CDR3 DNA sequence: TGTGCCAGCTCTCCCGGGACAGGGCCAGCTCAGCCCCAGCATTTT. Amino acids: CASSPGTGPAQPQHF. This chain links TRBV18 with TRBJ1-5, with 9 bases aligning to TRBD1. V was clipped by 6 bases and J by 6 bases; unmatched bases: 9. CDR1 is KGHSH, CDR2 LQKENI, per germline. The CDR3 totals 15 residues.